This entry describes one TCR beta chain. This entry belongs to a study of blood T cell repertoires in COVID-19. Study at large: Collection of acute and convalescent COVID-19 samples took place in the United States, Italy and Spain.

Sequencing was performed with immunoSEQ multiplex PCR; in TCRdb, only in-frame clones are kept and a portion is missing. This table has 240,000 or so clones, about four fifths appearing once. From germline, CDR1 is ENHRY and CDR2 SYGVKD. V was shortened by 2 bases and J by 0 bases, with 6 bases between the two germline ends. This CDR3 has 14 residues. Material: peripheral blood. This chain uses TRBV10-3 with TRBJ2-3; no firm D call. The sequence was collected from a woman of 80 years or more with COVID-19, enrolled during active disease. The CDR3 here is CAISEGGSTDTQYF. In DNA form, the CDR3 reads TGTGCCATCAGTGAGGGCGGTAGCACAGATACGCAGTATTTT.